The next 24 T cell receptor beta chains were all read from a single sample in a study of early T cells in non-severe SARS-CoV-2 infection. TCRdb reanalysed the 5' RACE reads using MiXCR and keeps one entry per CDR3 protein. The sample has over 50,000 distinct CDR3 sequences, under 8.5% seen once; the top ten hold about 4.2%. Material: whole blood. The receptors were sampled from an adult who was a healthcare worker with PCR-confirmed SARS-CoV-2 infection or an uninfected control (not recorded which).

This chain joins TRBV7-9 and TRBJ2-1; TRBD2 aligns across 12 bases. Germline CDR1 SEHNR, CDR2 FQNEAQ (reference sequence). Germline trimming cut 0 bases from V and 9 bases from J; bases unmatched to any gene: 3. The CDR3 spans 15 residues. The DNA of the CDR3 is TGTGCCAGCAGCTTAGCTGGACTAGCGGGAACTGAGCAGTTCTTC. This codes for CASSLAGLAGTEQFF.

This clonotype has a handful of counts. This chain links TRBV5-4 with TRBJ1-1; 8 nucleotides align to TRBD1. The length of the CDR3 is 16 residues. From germline, CDR1 is SGHNT and CDR2 YYREEE (reference sequence). With 4 bases clipped from V and 1 base from J, the junction kept 9 bases outside the gene matches. In DNA form, the CDR3 reads TGTGCCAGCAGCACTCGACAGGGGAGTTCGAACACTGAAGCTTTCTTT. It encodes CASSTRQGSSNTEAFF.

This chain uses TRBV28 with TRBJ2-5, with TRBD2 identical over 9 bases. J lost 0 bases, V lost 2 bases, and 1 base had no gene match. CDR1 and CDR2 from the germline V gene are MDHEN and SYDVKM. This CDR3 comprises 15 residues. The DNA of the CDR3 is TGTGCCAGCAGTTTAGCGGGAGGGTACCAAGAGACCCAGTACTTC. Amino acid sequence: CASSLAGGYQETQYF.

The chain couples TRBV4-2 to TRBJ1-4; 10 bases map to TRBD1. V lost 1 base to trimming and J lost 8 bases; unmatched junction nucleotides: 16. The CDR3 is 19 residues long. The germline gives CDR1 LGHNA, CDR2 YNFKEQ. The CDR3 nucleotides read TGTGCCAGCAGCCAAGCCCGGCCGGGACAGGGGCTTCTTGGGGAAAAACTGTTTTTT. It specifies CASSQARPGQGLLGEKLFF.

The chain combines TRBV6-9 with TRBJ1-2; no firm D call. Looked up from germline, CDR1 is MNHGY and CDR2 is SVAAGI. V was pared by 2 bases and J by 6 bases, with 7 bases between. CDR3 length: 12 amino acids. The DNA of the CDR3 is TGTGCCAGCAGTTATGATAGGGATGGCTACACCTTC. It yields the protein CASSYDRDGYTF.

This sequence joins TRBV11-2 and TRBJ2-7; D is possibly TRBD2 (6 bases). Trimming pared 4 bases from V and 0 bases from J, leaving 10 bases between. The CDR3 is made up of 14 amino acids. The V gene's germline CDR1 is SGHAT and CDR2 FQNNGV. CDR3 in amino acids: CASSWLGSSYEQYF. CDR3 in DNA: TGTGCCAGCAGCTGGCTCGGGAGCTCCTACGAGCAGTACTTC.

This clonotype occurred many times. This sequence joins TRBV10-2 and TRBJ1-2; D gene uncertain. With 9 bases removed from V and 4 bases from J, the gap between germline ends came to 12 bases. This CDR3 comprises 12 residues. The germline CDR1 and CDR2 sequences are WSHSY and SAAADI. The chain's CDR3 is CASRTDSYGYTF. CDR3 in DNA: TGCGCCAGTAGGACGGACTCCTATGGCTACACCTTC.

The chain is built from TRBV20-1 and TRBJ2-3; 7 nucleotides agree with TRBD1. V was clipped by 6 bases and J by 1 base; unmatched bases: 7. The CDR3 runs to 14 residues. The V gene's germline CDR1 is DFQATT and CDR2 SNEGSKA (reference sequence). This CDR3 reads CSAIPGGGTDTQYF. Written as DNA, the CDR3 is TGCAGTGCAATTCCAGGGGGTGGCACAGATACGCAGTATTTT.

The sample holds many counts of this clonotype. This chain uses TRBV10-3 with TRBJ1-5; weak D call: TRBD1 (6 bases). Germline-derived CDR1 and CDR2 are ENHRY and SYGVKD. V was trimmed by 4 bases and J by 0 bases, leaving 10 bases between them. CDR3 length: 15 residues. Here the CDR3 DNA reads TGTGCCATCAGTGGGGGGGCAGATAGCAATCAGCCCCAGCATTTT. Residues: CAISGGADSNQPQHF.

The J gene is TRBJ2-7, the V gene TRBV4-2; 7 bases map to TRBD1. Germline CDR1 and CDR2: LGHNA and YNFKEQ. Trimming cost V 3 bases and J 1 base; bases outside gene matches: 6. CDR3 length equals 15 residues. The chain's CDR3 is CASSHSGQESYEQYF. CDR3 in DNA: TGTGCCAGCAGCCATTCCGGACAGGAGTCCTACGAGCAGTACTTC.

This clonotype was picked up a small number of times. The chain carries TRBV4-1 and TRBJ2-7; D gene unclear. Trimming took off 0 bases at V and 4 bases at J, with 13 bases between the two ends. This CDR3 spans 15 amino acids. CDR1 is MGHRA, CDR2 YSYEKL, per germline. The DNA for the CDR3 is TGCGCCAGCAGCCAAGAGTCCCACCTAGGTTACGAGCAGTACTTC. Protein: CASSQESHLGYEQYF.

This clonotype occurred many times. The chain recombines TRBV7-6 with TRBJ2-1; no firm D call. Germline CDR1 is SGHVS and CDR2 is FNYEAQ. The CDR3 totals 14 residues. Trimming took off 2 bases at V and 5 bases at J, with 10 bases between the two ends. CDR3 nucleotide sequence: TGTGCCAGCAGCTTATTGGGTAAACACAATGAGCAGTTCTTC. Amino acid sequence: CASSLLGKHNEQFF.

This clonotype was recorded a few times. The chain links TRBV11-2 to TRBJ2-3, with D perhaps matching TRBD1 or TRBD2 (5 bases each). The CDR3 spans 18 residues. Germline V gives CDR1 SGHAT, CDR2 FQNNGV. The V end was cut by 3 bases, the J end by 5 bases, with 24 bases between. CDR3 in DNA: TGTGCCAGCAGCTTTTCTTATTCTGGGGACGGATTCCGAGATACGCAGTATTTT. This gives the protein CASSFSYSGDGFRDTQYF.

This clonotype was found a few times. The chain joins TRBV12-3 or TRBV12-4 to TRBJ1-2; the match to TRBD1 covers 8 bases. Trimming removed 8 bases from V and 5 bases from J; junction bases left unmatched: 7. The CDR3 is made up of 13 amino acids. The CDR3 is CASYRQGRYGYTF. DNA of the CDR3: TGTGCCAGCTACCGACAGGGGCGGTATGGCTACACCTTC.

This chain connects TRBV12-3 or TRBV12-4 to TRBJ2-7; possible D gene TRBD2, 5 bases. The V end lost 6 bases, the J end lost 0 bases, and 12 bases lay between the germline ends. The CDR3 is 14 residues long. The CDR3, as DNA: TGTGCCAGCAGCTCAGGACTCGCCTCCTACGAGCAGTACTTC. This sequence encodes CASSSGLASYEQYF.

This clonotype was seen ten or more times. The rearrangement links TRBV11-2 to TRBJ2-1, with 8 bases lining up with TRBD2. This CDR3 has 16 residues. CDR1 SGHAT and CDR2 FQNNGV come from the germline V gene. The J segment lost 7 bases and the V segment lost 5 bases, leaving 13 bases of the junction unmatched. CDR3 coding DNA: TGTGCCAGCAGCCTCATGGCGGGAGGCACTTTGAATGAGCAGTTCTTC. Amino acids: CASSLMAGGTLNEQFF.

This clonotype showed up just once. It may be a read error: a sequence one base away is much more abundant. The chain employs TRBV3-1 and TRBJ2-1; 10 bases are a match to TRBD2. Looked up from germline, CDR1 is LGHDT and CDR2 is YNNKEL (reference sequence). J was trimmed by 11 bases and V by 8 bases; bases with no gene match: 9. This CDR3 has 13 residues. The CDR3 here is CASGTSALNQQFF. The DNA for the CDR3 is TGTGCCAGCGGGACTAGCGCCTTGAATCAGCAGTTCTTC.

This clonotype was seen more than once but under ten times. This rearrangement joins TRBV4-1 to TRBJ1-2; no reliable D call. Germline CDR1 is MGHRA and CDR2 is YSYEKL. The CDR3 is made up of 14 amino acids. V was trimmed by 0 bases and J by 3 bases, leaving 8 bases between them. CDR3 sequence reads: CASSQEGSDYGYTF. In nucleotides, the CDR3 is TGCGCCAGCAGCCAAGAGGGGAGCGACTATGGCTACACCTTC.

This clonotype is categorized as medium-sized. Here the CDR3 DNA reads TGCGCCAGCAGCTTGGGACAGGGGGCGAGGTACGAGCAGTACTTC. It encodes CASSLGQGARYEQYF. The V and J genes are TRBV5-1 and TRBJ2-7; 10 nucleotides agree with TRBD1. Germline V CDR1 and CDR2: SGHRS, YFSETQ. There are 15 residues in the CDR3. Losses at the gene ends were 0 bases for V and 4 bases for J; bases not matched to a gene: 4.

This clonotype was detected ten times or more. As DNA, the CDR3 is TGTGCCAGCAGCCACGGCCGGGACTCCTACGAGCAGTACTTC. It encodes CASSHGRDSYEQYF. The chain joins TRBV4-2 to TRBJ2-7, with D possibly being TRBD2 (5 bases). The CDR3 runs 14 residues. V lost 3 bases to trimming and J lost 0 bases, with 9 bases between them. CDR1 is LGHNA and CDR2 is YNFKEQ in the germline V gene.

This clonotype was observed at least ten times. The chain recombines TRBV28 with TRBJ1-1, with D perhaps matching TRBD1 (5 bases). The CDR3 contains 13 residues. Per germline, CDR1 MDHEN and CDR2 SYDVKM. V lost 4 bases and J 4 bases, leaving 10 bases between the germline ends. For the CDR3, the DNA is TGTGCCAGCAGTTCAGGGCTGGGCACTGAAGCTTTCTTT. It specifies CASSSGLGTEAFF.

V is TRBV28 and J is TRBJ1-2; D unclear. This CDR3 comprises 13 residues. Trimming took 6 bases from V and 3 from J, leaving 11 bases between them. Germline assignment: CDR1 MDHEN and CDR2 SYDVKM. CDR3 nucleotides: TGTGCCAGCAGAGGATCAGGTCACTATGGCTACACCTTC. Translation gives CASRGSGHYGYTF.

This clonotype was counted ten times or more. The V and J genes are TRBV6-6 and TRBJ2-7, with D hard to call. Deletions cut 5 bases from V and 1 base from J, with 12 bases between. The CDR3 consists of 14 residues. Germline V gene sequence: CDR1 MNHNY, CDR2 SVGAGI (reference sequence). CDR3 in DNA: TGTGCCAGCAGTGCCGTAAAAGGGTCCTACGAGCAGTACTTC. This encodes CASSAVKGSYEQYF.

This chain links TRBV7-9 with TRBJ2-3; TRBD1 aligns across 7 bases. J lost 5 bases, V lost 1 base, and 9 bases had no gene match. The length of the CDR3 is 16 residues. In germline, CDR1 is SEHNR, CDR2 FQNEAQ (reference sequence). CDR3 nucleotides: TGTGCCAGCAGCTTAGGCATAGGGGGCTCTGGAGATACGCAGTATTTT. Translated, it gives CASSLGIGGSGDTQYF.